Presented here are 3 T cell receptor beta chains from one specimen sequenced in a study of T cells after yellow fever vaccination (dated by TCRdb to between 2017 and 2020). In light of the paper, this sample's treatment or condition label describes: live attenuated yellow fever vaccine strain. The library was generated by 5' RACE. The data were produced on an Illumina HiSeq 2500. The public sequencing data were trimmed at Q25 with fastp and processed into clonotypes with MiXCR by TCRdb, which kept only in-frame beta chains. Rows with a matching CDR3 protein are joined into one entry that keeps the most common DNA and genes. The sample yields under 55,000 distinct CDR3 sequences; around 7% were counted once. The ten top clones hold approximately 24% of the sample. The sequencing here drew on CD8+ T cells not binding an NS4B(214-222) dextramer, sorted from PBMCs, taken approximately 47 days after the first yellow fever vaccination. The cell subset or site label here, explained by the study, means: NS4B epitope dextramer-negative CD8 T cells. These receptors were collected from a man younger than 35 who received the YFV17D yellow fever vaccine.

This clonotype was seen only a few times. The rearrangement joins TRBV6-4 to TRBJ2-3, with TRBD2 as a possible D gene (7 bases). Between the trimmed V and J ends, which lost 2 bases and 4 bases, there was a span of 13 bases. CDR1 and CDR2 (germline): MRHNA, SNTAGT. This CDR3 contains 15 residues. The CDR3 sequence: CASSDEGGAADTQYF. DNA of the CDR3: TGTGCCAGCAGTGACGAGGGGGGGGCCGCAGATACGCAGTATTTT.

This clonotype was observed at least ten times. Here the CDR3 DNA reads TGCGCCAGCAGTATCCGGGACAGGGGGAGGTCCATGAACACTGAAGCTTTCTTT. Translated: CASSIRDRGRSMNTEAFF. The rearrangement joins TRBV4-1 to TRBJ1-1; 11 bases align to TRBD1. The CDR3 covers 18 residues. Germline CDR1 and CDR2: MGHRA and YSYEKL. V dropped 6 bases and J dropped 0; count of bases not matched to a gene: 12.

The genes are TRBV19 and TRBJ2-1; 7 nucleotides line up with TRBD1. Germline loops: CDR1 LNHDA, CDR2 SQIVND (reference sequence). Trimming at V came to 3 bases and at J to 6 bases, leaving 5 bases not matched to a gene. The CDR3 totals 14 residues. CDR3 nucleotides: TGTGCCAGTAGTATGTACGACAGGGTCAATGAGCAGTTCTTC. Residues: CASSMYDRVNEQFF.